The rows below give T cell receptor beta chains drawn from one sample of a study of radiotherapy plus CTLA-4 blockade in lung cancer. Only in-frame clones appear in the TCRdb table, and some are missing; sequencing was by immunoSEQ multiplex PCR. The sample includes 30,000 to 40,000 clones, under 85% seen only once; the top ten take roughly 5.1%. The sequenced sample was peripheral blood, obtained from a patient treated with radiotherapy plus ipilimumab. The receptors originated from a human donor with non-small cell lung cancer whose response to radiotherapy plus ipilimumab could not be evaluated. The CDR3 runs from the conserved cysteine through the conserved F or W. Not all rows give a size; the values are once, few, many and, for expanded clones, a class.

CDR3aa: CSAREEGGAFF
j_gene: TRBJ1-1
abundance: NA
v_gene: TRBV20-1
len: 11

CDR3aa: CASSRVGTTDTQYF
j_gene: TRBJ2-3
abundance: NA
v_gene: TRBV4-3
len: 14

CDR3aa: CASSPGTSVYNEQFF
j_gene: TRBJ2-1
abundance: NA
v_gene: TRBV7-9
len: 15

CDR3aa: CASSREGRANEQFF
j_gene: TRBJ2-1
abundance: few
v_gene: TRBV5-5
len: 14

CDR3aa: CASSFGQGINQPQHF
j_gene: TRBJ1-5
abundance: NA
v_gene: TRBV11-2
len: 15

CDR3aa: CASSIYAGLAGAEQFF
j_gene: TRBJ2-1
abundance: NA
v_gene: TRBV7-2
len: 16

CDR3aa: CASSLAPRDRSSYEQYF
j_gene: TRBJ2-7
abundance: NA
v_gene: TRBV11-2
len: 17

CDR3aa: CASSSYRVAGANVLTF
j_gene: TRBJ2-6
abundance: few
v_gene: TRBV5-8
len: 16

CDR3aa: CAWSWGGNQPQHF
j_gene: TRBJ1-5
abundance: few
v_gene: TRBV30
len: 13

CDR3aa: CASSPGLADYNEQFF
j_gene: TRBJ2-1
abundance: NA
v_gene: TRBV18
len: 15

CDR3aa: CASSPTTVRNTEAFF
j_gene: TRBJ1-1
abundance: NA
v_gene: TRBV18
len: 15

CDR3aa: CASSEPTAGVDTGELFF
j_gene: TRBJ2-2
abundance: NA
v_gene: TRBV25-1
len: 17

CDR3aa: CASSRGGQGYTIYF
j_gene: TRBJ1-3
abundance: few
v_gene: TRBV28
len: 14

CDR3aa: CASSGPSGGPRETQYF
j_gene: TRBJ2-5
abundance: NA
v_gene: TRBV27
len: 16

CDR3aa: CASSFSGASTDTQYF
j_gene: TRBJ2-3
abundance: NA
v_gene: TRBV5-1
len: 15

CDR3aa: CASSQDGLAPQYF
j_gene: TRBJ2-5
abundance: once
v_gene: TRBV14
len: 13

CDR3aa: CASSRGQGSEQFF
j_gene: TRBJ2-1
abundance: NA
v_gene: TRBV7-6
len: 13

CDR3aa: CASSLALAGRTDTQYF
j_gene: TRBJ2-3
abundance: NA
v_gene: TRBV5-1
len: 16

CDR3aa: CASSPRLGQTDTQYF
j_gene: TRBJ2-3
abundance: NA
v_gene: TRBV5-8
len: 15

CDR3aa: CASSQGAGAGEQYF
j_gene: TRBJ2-7
abundance: NA
v_gene: TRBV4-1
len: 14

CDR3aa: CASSFGQGEKLFF
j_gene: TRBJ1-4
abundance: few
v_gene: TRBV5-1
len: 13

CDR3aa: CASSPRTSGFQETQYF
j_gene: TRBJ2-5
abundance: once
v_gene: TRBV7-2
len: 16

CDR3aa: CASSEERRGEAFF
j_gene: TRBJ1-1
abundance: once
v_gene: TRBV2
len: 13

CDR3aa: CASGSGYSNQPQHF
j_gene: TRBJ1-5
abundance: NA
v_gene: TRBV12-5
len: 14

CDR3aa: CASSRWDRISYEQYF
j_gene: TRBJ2-7
abundance: NA
v_gene: TRBV7-8
len: 15

CDR3aa: CASSVDRGRQPQHF
j_gene: TRBJ1-5
abundance: few
v_gene: TRBV19
len: 14

CDR3aa: CASSQDVLIQTGGYTF
j_gene: TRBJ1-2
abundance: NA
v_gene: TRBV4-3
len: 16

CDR3aa: CASMRRQGTKDEQFF
j_gene: TRBJ2-1
abundance: few
v_gene: TRBV10-2
len: 15

CDR3aa: CAAVPDRANTEAFF
j_gene: TRBJ1-1
abundance: NA
v_gene: TRBV15
len: 14

CDR3aa: CASSYNGGDQPQHF
j_gene: TRBJ1-5
abundance: once
v_gene: TRBV7-2
len: 14

CDR3aa: CASSQPGQGAYGYTF
j_gene: TRBJ1-2
abundance: once
v_gene: TRBV4-2
len: 15

CDR3aa: CASSSQGADEQFF
j_gene: TRBJ2-1
abundance: NA
v_gene: TRBV7-2
len: 13

CDR3aa: CASSSLGEGFSTDTQYF
j_gene: TRBJ2-3
abundance: NA
v_gene: TRBV7-9
len: 17

CDR3aa: CATSSSPQGQPQHF
j_gene: TRBJ1-5
abundance: NA
v_gene: TRBV15
len: 14

CDR3aa: CASSIIAGVGNQPQHF
j_gene: TRBJ1-5
abundance: few
v_gene: TRBV7-2
len: 16

CDR3aa: CASSPRDRDYGYTF
j_gene: TRBJ1-2
abundance: NA
v_gene: TRBV18
len: 14

CDR3aa: CASSYWTSGSISGETQYF
j_gene: TRBJ2-5
abundance: NA
v_gene: TRBV5-1
len: 18

CDR3aa: CSVGSSTIDTGELFF
j_gene: TRBJ2-2
abundance: NA
v_gene: TRBV29-1
len: 15

CDR3aa: CASRVSTGTGELFF
j_gene: TRBJ2-2
abundance: NA
v_gene: TRBV28
len: 14

CDR3aa: CASIPRTSGRALWETQYF
j_gene: TRBJ2-5
abundance: NA
v_gene: TRBV2
len: 18